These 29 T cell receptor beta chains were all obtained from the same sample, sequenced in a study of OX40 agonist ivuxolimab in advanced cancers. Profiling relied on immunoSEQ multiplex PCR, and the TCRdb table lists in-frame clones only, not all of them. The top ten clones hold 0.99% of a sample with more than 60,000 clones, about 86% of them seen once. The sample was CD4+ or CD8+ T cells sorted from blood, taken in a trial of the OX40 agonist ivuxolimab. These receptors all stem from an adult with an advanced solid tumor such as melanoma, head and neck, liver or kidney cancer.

The CDR3 sequence is CASSSSATLLETQYF. The CDR3, as DNA: TGTGCCAGTAGTAGTTCAGCGACTCTTCTTGAGACCCAGTACTTC. The J gene is TRBJ2-5, the V gene TRBV19; D is ambiguous. The CDR3 has 15 residues. V lost 4 bases and J lost 5, with 17 bases in between. Germline V CDR1 and CDR2: LNHDA, SQIVND (reference sequence). Using reference TRBV19 and TRBJ2-5 for the parts outside the CDR3, the full variable domain is DGGITQSPKYLFRKEGQNVTLSCEQNLNHDAMYWYRQDPGQGLRLIYYSQIVNDFQKGDIAEGYSVSREKKESFPLTVTSAQKNPTAFYLCASSSSATLLETQYFGPGTRLLVL.

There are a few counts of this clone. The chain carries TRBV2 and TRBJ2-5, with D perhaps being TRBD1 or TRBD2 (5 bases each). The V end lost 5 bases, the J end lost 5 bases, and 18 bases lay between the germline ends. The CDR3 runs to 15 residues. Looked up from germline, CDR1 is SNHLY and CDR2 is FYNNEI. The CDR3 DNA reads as TGTGCCAGCAGTATACCCTTTCAGGGACGGGAGACCCAGTACTTC. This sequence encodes CASSIPFQGRETQYF.

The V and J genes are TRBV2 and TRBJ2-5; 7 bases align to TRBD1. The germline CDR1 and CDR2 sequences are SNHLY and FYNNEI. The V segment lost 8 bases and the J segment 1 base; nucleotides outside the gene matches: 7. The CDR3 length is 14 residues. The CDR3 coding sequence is TGTGCCAGCGCACTCCGACAGGGCCAAGAGACCCAGTACTTC. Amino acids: CASALRQGQETQYF.

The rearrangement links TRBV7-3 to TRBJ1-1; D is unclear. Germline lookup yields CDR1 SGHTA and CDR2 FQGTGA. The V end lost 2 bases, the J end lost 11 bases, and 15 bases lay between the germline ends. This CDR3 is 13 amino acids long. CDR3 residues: CASSLGGIRDAFF. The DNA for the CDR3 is TGTGCCAGCAGCTTAGGCGGTATAAGGGATGCTTTCTTT.

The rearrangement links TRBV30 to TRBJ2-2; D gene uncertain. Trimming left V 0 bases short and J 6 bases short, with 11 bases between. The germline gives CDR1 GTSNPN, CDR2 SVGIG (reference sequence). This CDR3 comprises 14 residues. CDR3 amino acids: CAWSVVRVSGELFF. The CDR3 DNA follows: TGTGCCTGGAGTGTAGTTCGAGTTTCCGGGGAGCTGTTTTTT.

CDR3 residues: CASRRGTGGVTSTDTQYF. The CDR3 DNA reads TGTGCCAGCAGACGCGGGACAGGGGGCGTTACTAGCACAGATACGCAGTATTTT. V usage is TRBV7-9 and J usage is TRBJ2-3; 12 bases match TRBD1. Per the germline V gene, CDR1 is SEHNR and CDR2 is FQNEAQ (reference sequence). V shed 6 bases and J 0 bases; nucleotides not matched to a gene: 10. CDR3 length: 18 residues.

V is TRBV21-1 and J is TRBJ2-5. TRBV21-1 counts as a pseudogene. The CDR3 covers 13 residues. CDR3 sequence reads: CASRRGPQETQYF. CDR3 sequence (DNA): TGTGCCAGCCGCCGGGGGCCACAAGAGACCCAGTACTTC.

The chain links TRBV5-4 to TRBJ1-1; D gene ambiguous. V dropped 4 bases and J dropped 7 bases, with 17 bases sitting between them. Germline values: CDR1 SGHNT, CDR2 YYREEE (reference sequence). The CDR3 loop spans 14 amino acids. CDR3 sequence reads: CASSHEWEHREAFF. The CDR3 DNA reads TGTGCCAGCAGCCACGAATGGGAACACCGTGAAGCTTTCTTT.

The CDR3 DNA is TGTGCCAGCAGCTTAACCGGGACTAGCGGGGCCAGCACAGATACGCAGTATTTT. It encodes CASSLTGTSGASTDTQYF. This sequence joins TRBV7-2 and TRBJ2-3, with TRBD2 identical over 13 bases. The J segment lost 0 bases and the V segment lost 2 bases, leaving 5 bases of the junction unmatched. Per germline, CDR1 SGHTA and CDR2 FQGNSA. The CDR3 extends over 18 amino acids.

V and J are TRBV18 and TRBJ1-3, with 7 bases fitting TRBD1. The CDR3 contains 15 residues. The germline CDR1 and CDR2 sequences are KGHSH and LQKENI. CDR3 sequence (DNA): TGTGCTACGACTCCGGGACAGCTCTCTGGAAACACCATATATTTT. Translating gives CATTPGQLSGNTIYF.

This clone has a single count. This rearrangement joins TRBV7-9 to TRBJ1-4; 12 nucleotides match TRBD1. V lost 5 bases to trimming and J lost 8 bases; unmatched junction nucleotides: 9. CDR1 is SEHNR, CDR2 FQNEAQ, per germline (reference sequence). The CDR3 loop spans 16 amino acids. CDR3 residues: CASSRGQGALGEKLFF. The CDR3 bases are TGTGCCAGCAGCCGGGGACAGGGGGCATTAGGAGAAAAACTGTTTTTT.

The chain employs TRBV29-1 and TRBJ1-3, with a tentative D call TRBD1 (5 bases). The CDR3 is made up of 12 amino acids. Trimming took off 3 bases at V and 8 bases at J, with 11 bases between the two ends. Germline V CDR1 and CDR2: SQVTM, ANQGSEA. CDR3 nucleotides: TGCAGCGTTGATGGGGGGACGGACACCATATATTTT. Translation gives CSVDGGTDTIYF.

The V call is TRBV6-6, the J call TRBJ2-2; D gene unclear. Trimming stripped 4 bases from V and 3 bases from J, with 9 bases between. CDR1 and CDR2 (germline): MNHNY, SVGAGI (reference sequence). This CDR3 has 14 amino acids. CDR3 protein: CASSSLGDTGELFF. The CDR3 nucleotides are TGTGCCAGCAGTTCGCTTGGGGACACCGGGGAGCTGTTTTTT.

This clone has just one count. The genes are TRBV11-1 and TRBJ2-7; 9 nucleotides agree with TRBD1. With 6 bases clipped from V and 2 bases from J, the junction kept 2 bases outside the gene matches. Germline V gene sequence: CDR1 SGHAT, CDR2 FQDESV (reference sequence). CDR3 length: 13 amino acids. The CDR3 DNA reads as TGTGCCAGCAGGGGGACAGGGCCCTACGAGCAGTACTTC. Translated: CASRGTGPYEQYF.

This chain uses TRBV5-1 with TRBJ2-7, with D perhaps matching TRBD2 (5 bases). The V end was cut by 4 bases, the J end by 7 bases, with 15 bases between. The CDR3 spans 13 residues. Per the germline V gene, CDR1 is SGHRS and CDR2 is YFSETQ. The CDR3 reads CASSTPGSREQYF. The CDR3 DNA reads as TGCGCCAGCAGCACGCCGGGATCCCGGGAGCAGTACTTC.

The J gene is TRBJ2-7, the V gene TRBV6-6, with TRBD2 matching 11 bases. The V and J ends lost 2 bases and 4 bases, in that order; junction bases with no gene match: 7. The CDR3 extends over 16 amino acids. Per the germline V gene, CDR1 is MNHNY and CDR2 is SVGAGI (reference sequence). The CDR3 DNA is TGTGCCAGCAGTTACAGGGGACTAGCGGAAAGTTACGAGCAGTACTTC. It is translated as CASSYRGLAESYEQYF.

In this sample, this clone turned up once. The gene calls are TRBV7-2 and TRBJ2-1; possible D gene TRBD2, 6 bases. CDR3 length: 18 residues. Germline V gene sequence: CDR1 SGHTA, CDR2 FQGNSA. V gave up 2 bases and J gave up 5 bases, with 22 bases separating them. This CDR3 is CASSLTPRGSGRNNEQFF. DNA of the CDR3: TGTGCCAGCAGCTTAACCCCCCGGGGAAGCGGGCGAAACAATGAGCAGTTCTTC.

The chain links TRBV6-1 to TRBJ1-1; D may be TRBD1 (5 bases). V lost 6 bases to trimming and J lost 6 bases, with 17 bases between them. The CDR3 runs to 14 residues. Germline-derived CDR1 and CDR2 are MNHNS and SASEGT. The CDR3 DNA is TGTGCCAGCAGGCCCGACCCAGGGATCGCTGAAGCTTTCTTT. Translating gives CASRPDPGIAEAFF.

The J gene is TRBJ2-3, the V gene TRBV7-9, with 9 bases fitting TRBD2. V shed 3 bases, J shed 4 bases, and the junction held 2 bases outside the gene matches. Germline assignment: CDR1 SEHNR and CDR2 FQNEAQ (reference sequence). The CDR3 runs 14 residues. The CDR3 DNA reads TGTGCCAGCAGCTTGGGCGGGAGGGCAGATACGCAGTATTTT. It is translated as CASSLGGRADTQYF.

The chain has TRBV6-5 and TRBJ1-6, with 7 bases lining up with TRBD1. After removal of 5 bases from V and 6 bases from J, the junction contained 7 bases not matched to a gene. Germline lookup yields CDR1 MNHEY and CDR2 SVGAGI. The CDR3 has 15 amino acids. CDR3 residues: CASSKQGPFNSPLHF. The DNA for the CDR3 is TGTGCCAGCAGTAAACAGGGGCCCTTTAATTCACCCCTCCACTTT.

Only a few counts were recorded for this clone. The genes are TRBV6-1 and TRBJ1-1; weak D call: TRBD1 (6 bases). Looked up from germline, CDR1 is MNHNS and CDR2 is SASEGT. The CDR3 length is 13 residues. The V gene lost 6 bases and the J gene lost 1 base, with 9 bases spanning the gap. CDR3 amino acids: CASSRTENTEAFF. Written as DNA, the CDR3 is TGTGCCAGCAGCAGGACAGAGAACACTGAAGCTTTCTTT.

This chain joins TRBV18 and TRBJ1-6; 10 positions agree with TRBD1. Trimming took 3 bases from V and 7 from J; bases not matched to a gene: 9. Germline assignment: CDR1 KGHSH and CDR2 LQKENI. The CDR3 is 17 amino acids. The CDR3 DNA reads TGTGCCAGCTCACCTAGGGACAGGGGAGGCGTAAATTCACCCCTCCACTTT. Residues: CASSPRDRGGVNSPLHF.

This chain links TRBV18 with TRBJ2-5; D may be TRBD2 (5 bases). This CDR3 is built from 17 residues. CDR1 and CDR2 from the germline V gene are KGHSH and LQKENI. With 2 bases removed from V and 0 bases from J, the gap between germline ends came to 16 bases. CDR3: CASSPDIGGGHQETQYF. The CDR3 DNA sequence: TGTGCCAGCTCACCAGATATTGGCGGAGGTCACCAAGAGACCCAGTACTTC.

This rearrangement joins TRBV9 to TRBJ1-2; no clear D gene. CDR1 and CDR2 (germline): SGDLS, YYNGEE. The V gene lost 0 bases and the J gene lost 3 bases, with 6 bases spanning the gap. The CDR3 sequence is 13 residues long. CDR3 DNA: TGTGCCAGCAGCGTAGACAGTTACTATGGCTACACCTTC. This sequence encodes CASSVDSYYGYTF.

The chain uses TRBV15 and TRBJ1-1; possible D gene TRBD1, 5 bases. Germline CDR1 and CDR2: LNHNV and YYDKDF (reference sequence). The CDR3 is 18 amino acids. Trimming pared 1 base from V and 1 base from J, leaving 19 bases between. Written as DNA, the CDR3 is TGTGCCACCAGCAGAGGGCCCATCGAGGGGTTCGAGAACACTGAAGCTTTCTTT. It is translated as CATSRGPIEGFENTEAFF.

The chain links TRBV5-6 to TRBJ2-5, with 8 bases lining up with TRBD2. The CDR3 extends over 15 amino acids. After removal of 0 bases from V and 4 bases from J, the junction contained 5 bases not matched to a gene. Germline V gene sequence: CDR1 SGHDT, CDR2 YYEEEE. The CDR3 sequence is CASSLAGGPRETQYF. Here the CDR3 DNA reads TGTGCCAGCAGCTTGGCGGGGGGGCCTAGAGAGACCCAGTACTTC.

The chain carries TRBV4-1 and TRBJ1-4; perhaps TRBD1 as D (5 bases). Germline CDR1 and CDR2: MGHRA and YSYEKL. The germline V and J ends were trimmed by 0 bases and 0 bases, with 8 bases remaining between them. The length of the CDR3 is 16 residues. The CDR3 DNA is TGCGCCAGCAGCCAAGAAGGGGATGCAACTAATGAAAAACTGTTTTTT. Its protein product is CASSQEGDATNEKLFF.

The CDR3 is CASSLRGDSKTYNEQFF. CDR3 coding DNA: TGTGCCAGCAGCTTGCGCGGGGACTCCAAGACCTACAATGAGCAGTTCTTC. J is TRBJ2-1 and V is TRBV7-9; a possible D gene is TRBD2 (6 bases). This CDR3 region has 17 residues. Germline CDR1 SEHNR, CDR2 FQNEAQ (reference sequence). V was pared by 3 bases and J by 2 bases, with 17 bases between.

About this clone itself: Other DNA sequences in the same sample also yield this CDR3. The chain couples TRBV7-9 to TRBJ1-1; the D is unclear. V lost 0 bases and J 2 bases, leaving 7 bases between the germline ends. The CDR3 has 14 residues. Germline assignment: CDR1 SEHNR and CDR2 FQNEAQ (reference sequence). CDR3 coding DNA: TGTGCCAGCAGCTTAGCATCTATTAACACTGAAGCTTTCTTT. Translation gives CASSLASINTEAFF.